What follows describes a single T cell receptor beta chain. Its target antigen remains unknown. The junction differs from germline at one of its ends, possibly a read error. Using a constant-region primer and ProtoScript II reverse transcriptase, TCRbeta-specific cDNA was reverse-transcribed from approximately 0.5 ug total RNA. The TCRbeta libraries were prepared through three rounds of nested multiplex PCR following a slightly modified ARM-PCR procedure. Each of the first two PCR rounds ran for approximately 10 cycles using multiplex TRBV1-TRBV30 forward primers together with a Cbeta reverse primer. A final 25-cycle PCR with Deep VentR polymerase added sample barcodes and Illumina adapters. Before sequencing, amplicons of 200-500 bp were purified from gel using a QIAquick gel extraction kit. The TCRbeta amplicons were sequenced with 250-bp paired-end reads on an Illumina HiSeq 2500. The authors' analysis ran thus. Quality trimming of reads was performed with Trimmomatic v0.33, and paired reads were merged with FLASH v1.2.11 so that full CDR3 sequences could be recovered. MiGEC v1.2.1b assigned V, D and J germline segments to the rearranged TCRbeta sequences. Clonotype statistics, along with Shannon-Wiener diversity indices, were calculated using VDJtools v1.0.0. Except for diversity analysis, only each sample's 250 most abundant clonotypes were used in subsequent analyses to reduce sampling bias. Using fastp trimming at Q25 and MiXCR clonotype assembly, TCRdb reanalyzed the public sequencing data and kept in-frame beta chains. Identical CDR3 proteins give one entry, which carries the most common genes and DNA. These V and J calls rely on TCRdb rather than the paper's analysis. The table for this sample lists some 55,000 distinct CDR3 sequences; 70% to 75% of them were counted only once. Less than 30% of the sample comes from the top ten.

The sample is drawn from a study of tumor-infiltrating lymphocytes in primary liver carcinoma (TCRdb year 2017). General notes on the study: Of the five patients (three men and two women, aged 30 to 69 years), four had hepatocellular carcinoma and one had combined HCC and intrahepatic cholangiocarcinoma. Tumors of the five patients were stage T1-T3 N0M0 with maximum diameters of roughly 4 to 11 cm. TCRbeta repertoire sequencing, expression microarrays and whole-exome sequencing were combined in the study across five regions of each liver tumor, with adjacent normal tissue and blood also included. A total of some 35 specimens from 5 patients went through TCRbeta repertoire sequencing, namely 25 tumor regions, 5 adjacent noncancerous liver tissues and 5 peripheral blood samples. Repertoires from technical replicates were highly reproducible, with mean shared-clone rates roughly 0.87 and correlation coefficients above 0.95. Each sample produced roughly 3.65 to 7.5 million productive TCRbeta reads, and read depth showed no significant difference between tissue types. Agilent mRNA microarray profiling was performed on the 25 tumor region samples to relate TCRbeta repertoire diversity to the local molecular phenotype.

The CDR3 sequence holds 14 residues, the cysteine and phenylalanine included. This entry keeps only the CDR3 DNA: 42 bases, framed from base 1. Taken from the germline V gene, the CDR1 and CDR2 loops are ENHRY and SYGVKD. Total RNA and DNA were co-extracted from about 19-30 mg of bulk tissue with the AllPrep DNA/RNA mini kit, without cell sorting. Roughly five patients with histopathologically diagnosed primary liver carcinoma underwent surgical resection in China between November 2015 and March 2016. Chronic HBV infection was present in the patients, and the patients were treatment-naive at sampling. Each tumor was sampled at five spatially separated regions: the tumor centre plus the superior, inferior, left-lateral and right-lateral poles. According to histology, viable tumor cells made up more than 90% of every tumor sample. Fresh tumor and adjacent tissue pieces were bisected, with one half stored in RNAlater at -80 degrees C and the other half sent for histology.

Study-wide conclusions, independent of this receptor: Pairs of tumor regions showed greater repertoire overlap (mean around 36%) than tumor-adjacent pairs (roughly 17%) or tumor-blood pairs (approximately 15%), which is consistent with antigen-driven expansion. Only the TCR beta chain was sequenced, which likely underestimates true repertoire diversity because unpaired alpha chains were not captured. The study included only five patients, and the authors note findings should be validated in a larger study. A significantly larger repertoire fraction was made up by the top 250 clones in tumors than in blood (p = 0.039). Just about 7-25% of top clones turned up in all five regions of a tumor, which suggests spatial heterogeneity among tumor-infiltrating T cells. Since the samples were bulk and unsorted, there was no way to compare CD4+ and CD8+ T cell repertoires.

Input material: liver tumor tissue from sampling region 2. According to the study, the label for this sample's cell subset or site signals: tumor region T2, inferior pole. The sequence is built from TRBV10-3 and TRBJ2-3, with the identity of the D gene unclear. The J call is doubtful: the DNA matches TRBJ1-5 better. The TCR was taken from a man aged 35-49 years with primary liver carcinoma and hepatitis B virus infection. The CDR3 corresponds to CAISESPGTDTQHF. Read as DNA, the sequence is TGCGCCATCAGTGAGTCTCCGGGAACAGATACGCAGCATTTT.